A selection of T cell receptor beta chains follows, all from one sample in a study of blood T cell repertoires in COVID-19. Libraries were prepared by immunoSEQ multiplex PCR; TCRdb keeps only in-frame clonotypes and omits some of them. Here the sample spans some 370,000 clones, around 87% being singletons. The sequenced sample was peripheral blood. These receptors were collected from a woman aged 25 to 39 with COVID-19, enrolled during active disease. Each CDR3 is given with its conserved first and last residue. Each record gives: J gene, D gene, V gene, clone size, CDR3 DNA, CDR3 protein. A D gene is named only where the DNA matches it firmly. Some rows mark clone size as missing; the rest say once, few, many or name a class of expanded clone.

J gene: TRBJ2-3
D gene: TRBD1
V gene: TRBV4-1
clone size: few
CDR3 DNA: TGCGCCAGCAGCCAAGGCCCCAGGGGGCTAGGAAATACGCAGTATTTT
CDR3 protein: CASSQGPRGLGNTQYF

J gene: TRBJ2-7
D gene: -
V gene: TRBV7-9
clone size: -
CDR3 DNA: TGTGCCAGCAGAAAGGTCCAGGCCTACGAGCAGTACTTC
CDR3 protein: CASRKVQAYEQYF

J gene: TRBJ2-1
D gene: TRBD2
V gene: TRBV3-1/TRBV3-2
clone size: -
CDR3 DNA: TGTGCCAGCAGCCAAGCCGCGGGACTAGCGGGAGGCTGGAATGAGCAGTTCTTC
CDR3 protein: CASSQAAGLAGGWNEQFF

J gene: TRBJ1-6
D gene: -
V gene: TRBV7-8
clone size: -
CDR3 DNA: TGTGCCAGCAGCTCGACAGCAATCTCCTATAATTCACCCCTCCACTTT
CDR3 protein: CASSSTAISYNSPLHF

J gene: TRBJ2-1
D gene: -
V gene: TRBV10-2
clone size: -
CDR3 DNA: TGCGCCAGCAGTGAGACTTCGGCAGAGGCCTACAATGAGCAGTTCTTC
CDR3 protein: CASSETSAEAYNEQFF

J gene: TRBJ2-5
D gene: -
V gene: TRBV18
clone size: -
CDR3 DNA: TGTGCCAGCTCACCACCTAGTGGAAGGAGGGAGACCCAGTACTTC
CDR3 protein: CASSPPSGRRETQYF

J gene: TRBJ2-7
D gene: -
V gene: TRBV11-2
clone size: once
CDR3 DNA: TGTGCCAGCAGCTTGACGCGGGAAAGCTCCTACGAGCAGTACTTC
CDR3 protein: CASSLTRESSYEQYF

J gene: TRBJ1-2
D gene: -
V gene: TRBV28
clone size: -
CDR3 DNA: TGTGCCGCCCGGGACTATGGCTACACCTTC
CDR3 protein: CAARDYGYTF

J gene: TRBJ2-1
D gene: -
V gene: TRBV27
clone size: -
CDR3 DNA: TGTGCCAGCAGCTCCCCGGTGGGGACACTCGTCCGTGAGCAGTTCTTC
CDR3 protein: CASSSPVGTLVREQFF

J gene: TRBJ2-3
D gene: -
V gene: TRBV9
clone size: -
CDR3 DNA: TGTGCCAGCAGCGCCCTCACAGATACGCAGTATTTT
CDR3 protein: CASSALTDTQYF

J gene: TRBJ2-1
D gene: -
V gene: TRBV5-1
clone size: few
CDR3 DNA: TGCGCCAGCAGCTCCGGAGGTTGGGATGAGCAGTTCTTC
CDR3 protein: CASSSGGWDEQFF

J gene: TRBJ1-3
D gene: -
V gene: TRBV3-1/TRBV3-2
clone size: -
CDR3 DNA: TGTGCCAGCAGCCCACAAGTCCTCTCTGGAAACACCATATATTTT
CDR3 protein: CASSPQVLSGNTIYF

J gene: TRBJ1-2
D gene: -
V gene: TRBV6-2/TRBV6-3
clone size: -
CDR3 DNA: TGTGCCAGCAGTAGGACAAGTGGTTTCTATGGCTACACCTTC
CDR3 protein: CASSRTSGFYGYTF

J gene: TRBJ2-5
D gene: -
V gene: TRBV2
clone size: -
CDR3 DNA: TGTGCCAGCAGCAGGGCGGGGGCCCAAGAGACCCAGTACTTC
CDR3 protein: CASSRAGAQETQYF

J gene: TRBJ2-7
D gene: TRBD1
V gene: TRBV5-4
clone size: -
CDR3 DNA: TGTGCCAGCAGCTGGGACAGGGGAGGCGAGCAGTACTTC
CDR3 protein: CASSWDRGGEQYF

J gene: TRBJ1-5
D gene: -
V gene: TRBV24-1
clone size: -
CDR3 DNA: TGTGCCACCCGGGGGGGGGAGGATCAGCCCCAGCATTTT
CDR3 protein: CATRGGEDQPQHF

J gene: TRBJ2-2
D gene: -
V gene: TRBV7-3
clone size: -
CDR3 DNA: TGTGCCAGCAGCTTAAACTCCAAAGGGGAGCTGTTTTTT
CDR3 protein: CASSLNSKGELFF